The rows below give T cell receptor beta chains drawn from one sample of a study of blood T cell repertoires in COVID-19. Produced via immunoSEQ multiplex PCR; TCRdb's table is partial and in-frame only. Of approximately 300,000 clones in the sample, 85% are singletons; the top ten hold under 2%. Sequenced sample: PBMCs or T cells enriched from blood (not recorded which). These receptors all stem from a woman in her twenties or thirties who had been exposed to COVID-19. CDR3s include the opening cysteine and the closing phenylalanine or tryptophan. A D gene is named only where the DNA matches it firmly. Only some rows state a clone size, as once, few, many or a class for expanded clones.

j_call,d_call,clone_size,v_call,cdr3_nt,cdr3_aa
TRBJ1-3,NA,NA,TRBV5-1,TGCGCCAGCAGCTTGGTAGTGGCAGGGTCTGGAAACACCATATATTTT,CASSLVVAGSGNTIYF
TRBJ1-2,NA,NA,TRBV4-1,TGCGCCAGCAGCCAAGAGACAGTGAACTATGGCTACACCTTC,CASSQETVNYGYTF
TRBJ2-6,NA,few,TRBV5-1,TGCGCCAGCAGCCCACAGGGCTCTGGGGCCAACGTCCTGACTTTC,CASSPQGSGANVLTF
TRBJ2-5,TRBD2,NA,TRBV5-4,TGTGCCACCGAGAAACTAGCGGGAGAGGAGACCCAGTACTTC,CATEKLAGEETQYF
TRBJ1-4,NA,many,TRBV5-3,TGTGCCAGAAGCCCCACCCGGGGACTACATGAAAAACTGTTTTTT,CARSPTRGLHEKLFF
TRBJ2-1,TRBD1,NA,TRBV5-4,TGTGCCAGCAGCTTGGGAGGGGGCGCCTACAATGAGCAGTTCTTC,CASSLGGGAYNEQFF
TRBJ2-3,NA,NA,TRBV7-2,TGTGCCAGCAGCCGTATAGTGCTAGATACGCAGTATTTT,CASSRIVLDTQYF
TRBJ2-7,NA,NA,TRBV4-1,TGCGCCAGCAGCCCGCTGGGGACTCTGTACGAGCAGTACTTC,CASSPLGTLYEQYF
TRBJ1-6,TRBD1,NA,TRBV7-3,TGTGCCAGCAGCCGGGACAGTTCTAATTCACCCCTCCACTTT,CASSRDSSNSPLHF
TRBJ2-5,TRBD2,NA,TRBV25-1,TGTGCCAGCAGTGCCCCGGGACTAGCGGGGAGAGAGACCCAGTACTTC,CASSAPGLAGRETQYF